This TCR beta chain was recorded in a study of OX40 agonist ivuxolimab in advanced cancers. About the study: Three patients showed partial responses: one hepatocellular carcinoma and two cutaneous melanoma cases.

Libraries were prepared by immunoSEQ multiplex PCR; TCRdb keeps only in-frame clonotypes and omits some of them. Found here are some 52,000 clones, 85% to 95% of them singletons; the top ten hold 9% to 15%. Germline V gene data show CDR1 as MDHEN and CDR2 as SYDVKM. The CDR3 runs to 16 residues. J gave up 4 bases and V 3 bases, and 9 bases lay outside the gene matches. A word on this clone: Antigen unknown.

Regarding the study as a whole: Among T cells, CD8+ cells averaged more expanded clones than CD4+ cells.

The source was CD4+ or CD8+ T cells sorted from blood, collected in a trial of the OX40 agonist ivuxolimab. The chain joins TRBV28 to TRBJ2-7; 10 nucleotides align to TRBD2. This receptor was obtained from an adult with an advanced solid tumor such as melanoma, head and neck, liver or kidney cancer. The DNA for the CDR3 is TGTGCCAGCAGTTTCTTCATAGCGGGAGGTATTTACGAGCAGTACTTC. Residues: CASSFFIAGGIYEQYF. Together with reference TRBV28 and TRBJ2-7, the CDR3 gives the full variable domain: DVKVTQSSRYLVKRTGEKVFLECVQDMDHENMFWYRQDPGLGLRLIYFSYDVKMKEKGDIPEGYSVSREKKERFSLILESASTNQTSMYLCASSFFIAGGIYEQYFGPGTRLTVT.